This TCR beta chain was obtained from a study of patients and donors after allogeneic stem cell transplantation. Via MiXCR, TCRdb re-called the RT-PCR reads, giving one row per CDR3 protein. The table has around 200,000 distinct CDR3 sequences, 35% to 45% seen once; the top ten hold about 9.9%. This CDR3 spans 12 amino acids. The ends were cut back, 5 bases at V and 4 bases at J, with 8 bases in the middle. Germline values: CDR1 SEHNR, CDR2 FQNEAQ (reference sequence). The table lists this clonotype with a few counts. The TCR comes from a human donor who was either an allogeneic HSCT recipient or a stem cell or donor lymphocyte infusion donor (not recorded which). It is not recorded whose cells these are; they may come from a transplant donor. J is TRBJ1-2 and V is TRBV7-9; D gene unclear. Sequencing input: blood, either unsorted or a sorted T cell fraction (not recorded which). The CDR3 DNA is TGTGCCAGCAGCCACGTTTCCTATGGCTACACCTTC. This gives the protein CASSHVSYGYTF.